Given below is one TCR beta chain in context. Per the original data handling: Nucleated cell number was recorded as an estimate derived from reference gene primer amplification. TCRdb's copy holds only in-frame clones and misses some; the assay was immunoSEQ multiplex PCR. For V, J and clone size, that table is used; D and trimming come from the DNA. The sample yields about 45,000 clones, roughly nine tenths seen once. This entry belongs to a study of blood T cell repertoires in COVID-19. The wider study: Sites across the United States, Italy and Spain contributed samples from acute and convalescent COVID-19. The analysed material was cDNA or gDNA that came from T cells, B-cell-depleted T cells, or PBMCs.

From germline, CDR1 is SGHKS and CDR2 YYEKEE (reference sequence). V lost 4 bases to trimming and J lost 2 bases, with 10 bases between them. The CDR3 runs 14 residues. Material for sequencing was peripheral blood. V gene TRBV5-5 combines with J gene TRBJ2-1, with D perhaps matching TRBD2 (6 bases). The TCR was taken from a human donor in a cohort sampled during active COVID-19. This CDR3 reads CASSPGLTYNEQFF. CDR3 sequence (DNA): TGTGCCAGCAGCCCGGGACTGACCTACAATGAGCAGTTCTTC.